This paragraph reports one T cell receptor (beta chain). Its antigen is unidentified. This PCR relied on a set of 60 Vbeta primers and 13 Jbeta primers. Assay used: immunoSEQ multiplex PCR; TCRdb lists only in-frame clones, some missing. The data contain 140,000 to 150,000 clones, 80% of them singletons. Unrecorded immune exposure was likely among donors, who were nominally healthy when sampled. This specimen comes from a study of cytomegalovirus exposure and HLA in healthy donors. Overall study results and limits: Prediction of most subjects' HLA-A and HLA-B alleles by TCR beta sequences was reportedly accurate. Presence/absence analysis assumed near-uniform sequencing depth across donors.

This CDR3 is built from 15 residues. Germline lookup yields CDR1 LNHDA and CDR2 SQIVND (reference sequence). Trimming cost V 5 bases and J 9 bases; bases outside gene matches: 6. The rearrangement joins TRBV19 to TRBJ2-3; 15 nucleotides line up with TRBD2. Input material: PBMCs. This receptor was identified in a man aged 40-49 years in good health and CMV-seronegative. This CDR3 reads CASSPGTSGRRTQYF. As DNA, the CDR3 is TGTGCCAGTAGTCCCGGGACTAGCGGGAGGCGGACGCAGTATTTT.